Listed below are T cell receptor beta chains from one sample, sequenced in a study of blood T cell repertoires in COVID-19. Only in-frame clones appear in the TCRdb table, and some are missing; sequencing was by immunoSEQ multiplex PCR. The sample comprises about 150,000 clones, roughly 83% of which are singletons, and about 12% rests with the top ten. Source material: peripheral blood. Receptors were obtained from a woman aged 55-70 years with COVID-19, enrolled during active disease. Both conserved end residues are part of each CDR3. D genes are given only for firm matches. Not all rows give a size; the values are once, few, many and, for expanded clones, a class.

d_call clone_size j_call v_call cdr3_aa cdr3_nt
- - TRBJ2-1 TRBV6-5 CASSYVQGRYNEQFF TGTGCCAGCAGTTACGTACAGGGTCGGTACAATGAGCAGTTCTTC
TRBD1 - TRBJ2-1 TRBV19 CASSNTGGGYNEQFF TGTGCCAGTAGTAATACAGGGGGCGGGTACAATGAGCAGTTCTTC
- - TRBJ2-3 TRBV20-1 CSAAGDYTQYF TGCAGTGCAGCTGGGGACTATACGCAGTATTTT
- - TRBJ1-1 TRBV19 CASSDLLNTEAFF TGTGCCAGTAGTGATCTATTGAACACTGAAGCTTTCTTT
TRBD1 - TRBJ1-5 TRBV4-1 CASSQDGTPGQGARQPQHF TGCGCCAGCAGCCAAGATGGAACCCCGGGACAGGGGGCAAGGCAGCCCCAGCATTTT
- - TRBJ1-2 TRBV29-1 CSPSGYTF TGCAGCCCTTCGGGCTACACCTTC
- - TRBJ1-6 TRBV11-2 CASSLVTGGSYNSPLHF TGTGCCAGCAGCTTAGTGACGGGAGGCTCCTATAATTCACCCCTCCACTTT
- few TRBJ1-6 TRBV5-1 CASSAGGNSPLHF TGCGCCAGCAGCGCGGGTGGTAATTCACCCCTCCACTTT
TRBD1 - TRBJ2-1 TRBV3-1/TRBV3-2 CASRQGGDNEQFF TGTGCCAGCAGACAGGGGGGAGATAATGAGCAGTTCTTC
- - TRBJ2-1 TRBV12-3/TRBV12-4 CASSLDSVGWFF TGTGCCAGCAGTTTGGACAGCGTAGGTTGGTTCTTC
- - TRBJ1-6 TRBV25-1 CASSWGHTYNSPLHF TGTGCCAGCAGTTGGGGGCACACCTATAATTCACCCCTCCACTTT
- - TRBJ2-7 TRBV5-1 CASSLEGGYEQYF TGCGCCAGCAGCTTGGAGGGCGGGTACGAGCAGTACTTC
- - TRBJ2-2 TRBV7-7 CASSLAPGPTGELFF TGTGCTAGCAGCTTAGCCCCAGGGCCCACCGGGGAGCTGTTTTTT
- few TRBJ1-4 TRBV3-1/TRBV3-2 CASSQKRGTNEKLFF TGTGCCAGCAGCCAAAAACGGGGAACTAATGAAAAACTGTTTTTT
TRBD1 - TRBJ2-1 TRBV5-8 CASSFQGQGRNEQFF TGTGCCAGCAGCTTTCAGGGACAGGGTAGGAATGAGCAGTTCTTC
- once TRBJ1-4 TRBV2 CASSDAGTEKLFF TGTGCCAGCAGTGACGCAGGAACTGAAAAACTGTTTTTT
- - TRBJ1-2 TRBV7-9 CASSSDLNYGYTF TGTGCCAGCAGTTCAGATTTGAACTATGGCTACACCTTC
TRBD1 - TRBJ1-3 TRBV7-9 CASSPGQDLSGNTIYF TGTGCCAGCAGCCCAGGACAGGACCTCTCTGGAAACACCATATATTTT
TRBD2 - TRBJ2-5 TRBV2 CASAPLAGGGKTQYF TGTGCCAGCGCCCCCCTAGCGGGTGGGGGAAAGACCCAGTACTTC
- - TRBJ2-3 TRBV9 CASSVEEGRPTDTQYF TGTGCCAGCAGCGTAGAGGAGGGGCGGCCCACAGATACGCAGTATTTT
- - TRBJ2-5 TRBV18 CASSQLVGQESETQYF TGTGCCAGCTCACAACTTGTGGGACAAGAATCAGAGACCCAGTACTTC
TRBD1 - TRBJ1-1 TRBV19 CASSVRGGGNTEAFF TGTGCCAGTAGTGTTCGAGGGGGCGGGAACACTGAAGCTTTCTTT
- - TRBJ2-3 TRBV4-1 CASSQGPDRTSTDTQYF TGCGCCAGCAGCCAAGGCCCGGACAGAACTAGCACAGATACGCAGTATTTT
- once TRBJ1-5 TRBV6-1 CASSEASASQPQHF TGTGCCAGCAGTGAAGCGTCAGCGAGCCAGCCCCAGCATTTT
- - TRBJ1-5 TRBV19 CASSMGHRATGQPQHF TGTGCCAGTAGTATGGGACACAGGGCAACGGGTCAGCCCCAGCATTTT
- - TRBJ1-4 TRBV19 CASTVTVNEKLFF TGTGCCAGTACCGTGACAGTTAATGAAAAACTGTTTTTT
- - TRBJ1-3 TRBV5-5 CASSPGQRGTRNTIYF TGTGCCAGCAGCCCCGGACAGAGAGGTACTAGAAACACCATATATTTT
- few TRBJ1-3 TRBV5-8 CASSLDGGQGNTIYF TGTGCCAGCAGCTTGGACGGGGGGCAAGGAAACACCATATATTTT
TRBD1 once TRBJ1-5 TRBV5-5 CASSLWDRNQPQHF TGTGCCAGCAGCTTGTGGGACAGAAATCAGCCCCAGCATTTT
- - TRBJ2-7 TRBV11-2 CASSLTLGTNYEQYF TGTGCCAGCAGCCTAACACTAGGGACAAACTACGAGCAGTACTTC
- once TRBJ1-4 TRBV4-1 CASSQVGRGGEKLFF TGCGCCAGCAGCCAAGTGGGAAGGGGAGGCGAAAAACTGTTTTTT
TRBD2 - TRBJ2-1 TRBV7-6 CASSLLAGGGNEQFF TGTGCCAGCAGCCTTCTAGCGGGAGGTGGCAATGAGCAGTTCTTC
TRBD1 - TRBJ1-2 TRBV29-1 CSSDRDTALGGTF TGCAGCTCCGACAGGGACACGGCTTTGGGGGGCACCTTC
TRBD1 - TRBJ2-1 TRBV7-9 CASSPGTDNEQFF TGTGCCAGCAGCCCGGGGACAGACAATGAGCAGTTCTTC
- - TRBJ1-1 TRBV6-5 CASSSLGHNTEAFF TGTGCCAGCAGCTCCCTTGGACACAACACTGAAGCTTTCTTT
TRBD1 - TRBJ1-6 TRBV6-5 CASSYSRTGNSPLHF TGTGCCAGCAGTTACTCGAGGACAGGGAACTCACCCCTCCACTTT
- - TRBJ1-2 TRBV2 CASTEWGVYGYTF TGTGCCAGCACCGAATGGGGGGTTTATGGCTACACCTTC
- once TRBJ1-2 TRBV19 CASSIERGYGYTF TGTGCCAGTAGTATAGAAAGGGGCTATGGCTACACCTTC
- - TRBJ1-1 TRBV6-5 CASSYSSRAEAFF TGTGCCAGCAGTTACTCGAGTCGGGCTGAAGCTTTCTTT
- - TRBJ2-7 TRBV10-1 CASSESSAGPYEQYF TGCGCCAGCAGTGAGTCATCGGCAGGTCCGTACGAGCAGTACTTC
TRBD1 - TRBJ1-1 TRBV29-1 CSGLTGYTEAFF TGCAGCGGGTTGACAGGGTACACTGAAGCTTTCTTT
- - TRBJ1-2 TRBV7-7 CASSPMTVDYGYTF TGTGCCAGCAGCCCAATGACAGTAGACTATGGCTACACCTTC
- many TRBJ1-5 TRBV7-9 CASSLGGYSNQPQHF TGTGCCAGCAGCTTAGGCGGTTATAGCAATCAGCCCCAGCATTTT
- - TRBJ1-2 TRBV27 CASSPWQYGGYTF TGTGCCAGCAGTCCTTGGCAGTATGGTGGCTACACCTTC
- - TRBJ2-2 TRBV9 CASSVASRNTGELFF TGTGCCAGCAGCGTAGCGTCGAGGAACACCGGGGAGCTGTTTTTT
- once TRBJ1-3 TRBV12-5 CASAETAGNTIYF TGTGCTAGTGCCGAGACAGCTGGAAACACCATATATTTT
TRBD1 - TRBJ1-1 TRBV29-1 CSVSQGAQTEAFF TGCAGCGTTTCGCAGGGGGCTCAGACTGAAGCTTTCTTT
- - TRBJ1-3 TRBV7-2 CASSPDIIGNTIYF TGTGCCAGCAGCCCCGACATTATTGGAAACACCATATATTTT